This T cell receptor (beta chain) was identified during a study of regulatory T cells in long-lasting Graves disease. This clonotype has just a few counts. Time point noted: newly diagnosed GD, antithyroid drugs for less than 3 months. Construction of the TCR library relied on RNA isolated from PBMCs. Germline values: CDR1 SEHNR, CDR2 FQNEAQ (reference sequence). The CDR3 is made up of 13 amino acids. V was pared by 6 bases and J by 4 bases, with 12 bases between. Library construction for TCR beta used iRepertoire HTBI primers and Arm-PCR of CDR3 regions. TCRdb processed the multiplex PCR reads anew with MiXCR; each CDR3 protein has one entry. The data hold about 420,000 distinct CDR3 sequences, with about 15% observed a single time. In addition, the sample was reused for a study of T cells in Graves' hyperthyroidism and ophthalmopathy.

This chain uses TRBV7-9 with TRBJ1-1; D is uncertain. The source material was peripheral blood mononuclear cells (PBMCs), sampled at new diagnosis, from a patient treated with antithyroid drugs. The sequence was obtained from a woman aged 18-35 years with Graves disease. The CDR3 DNA sequence: TGTGCCAGCAGTTCTGACACTTTCACTGAAGCTTTCTTT. Amino acids: CASSSDTFTEAFF.